The 9 T cell receptor beta chains given below trace back to one sample, sequenced in a study of blood T cell repertoires in COVID-19. Sequenced by immunoSEQ multiplex PCR; TCRdb stores in-frame clones only, minus some. The sample has 200,000 to 250,000 clones, 75% to 85% seen once. The sequencing sample was made of peripheral blood. The receptors originated from a woman in her seventies with COVID-19, enrolled during active disease.

V and J are TRBV28 and TRBJ1-2; TRBD1 might be the D (6 bases). The CDR3 is 16 residues long. The germline V gene encodes CDR1 MDHEN and CDR2 SYDVKM. V lost 5 bases and J lost 8, with 24 bases in between. The CDR3 protein is CASSIWAAPHQGGYTF. CDR3 sequence (DNA): TGTGCCAGCAGTATTTGGGCAGCCCCCCATCAGGGGGGCTACACCTTC.

The chain employs TRBV7-2 and TRBJ2-3; TRBD1 might be the D (6 bases). The length of the CDR3 is 15 residues. V lost 5 bases to trimming and J lost 2 bases, with 14 bases between them. Germline CDR1 and CDR2: SGHTA and FQGNSA. Here the CDR3 reads CASSLKGQFTDTQYF. The CDR3 DNA sequence: TGTGCCAGCAGCCTTAAAGGACAGTTCACAGATACGCAGTATTTT. Supplemented by reference TRBV7-2 and TRBJ2-3, the full variable domain reads GAGVSQSPSNKVTEKGKDVELRCDPISGHTALYWYRQSLGQGLEFLIYFQGNSAPDKSGLPSDRFSAERTGGSVSTLTIQRTQQEDSAVYLCASSLKGQFTDTQYFGPGTRLTVL.

The V gene is TRBV7-9, the J gene TRBJ1-4; unclear D gene. This CDR3 contains 16 residues. Germline values: CDR1 SEHNR, CDR2 FQNEAQ (reference sequence). The V gene lost 5 bases and the J gene lost 8 bases, with 21 bases spanning the gap. CDR3 sequence reads: CASSHRPGNNEEKLFF. For the CDR3, the DNA is TGTGCCAGCAGCCACCGACCGGGGAACAACGAAGAAAAACTGTTTTTT.

The genes are TRBV11-2 and TRBJ2-1, with 10 bases lining up with TRBD2. CDR1 is SGHAT, CDR2 FQNNGV, per germline. The CDR3 extends over 19 amino acids. The V and J ends lost 4 bases and 0 bases, in that order; junction bases with no gene match: 12. The CDR3 region is CASSSIAGGRFSSYNEQFF. The CDR3 DNA follows: TGTGCCAGCAGCTCCATAGCGGGAGGACGTTTTTCCTCCTACAATGAGCAGTTCTTC.

In its sample, this clone was seen once. The chain combines TRBV20-1 with TRBJ2-7, with D unclear. The CDR3 spans 11 residues. Trimming left V 2 bases short and J 2 bases short, with 4 bases between. Germline assignment: CDR1 DFQATT and CDR2 SNEGSKA (reference sequence). This CDR3 is CSARTAYEQYF. CDR3 DNA sequence: TGCAGTGCTAGAACGGCCTACGAGCAGTACTTC.

The gene calls are TRBV7-3 and TRBJ2-2; D not resolved. Trimming left V 3 bases short and J 5 bases short, with 7 bases between. The CDR3 has 13 amino acids. The V gene's germline CDR1 is SGHTA and CDR2 FQGTGA. The CDR3 nucleotides read TGTGCCAGCAGCTTCTTAGAAACCGGGGAGCTGTTTTTT. Translated: CASSFLETGELFF.

V gene TRBV28 combines with J gene TRBJ2-3; 14 nucleotides agree with TRBD2. J gave up 6 bases and V 2 bases, and 10 bases lay outside the gene matches. The CDR3 contains 18 residues. Per germline, CDR1 MDHEN and CDR2 SYDVKM. Here the CDR3 DNA reads TGTGCCAGCAGTTTAAGTGGGACTAGCGGGAGCTCGTCGGATACGCAGTATTTT. It is translated as CASSLSGTSGSSSDTQYF. The variable domain in full, completed from reference TRBV28 and TRBJ2-3, reads DVKVTQSSRYLVKRTGEKVFLECVQDMDHENMFWYRQDPGLGLRLIYFSYDVKMKEKGDIPEGYSVSREKKERFSLILESASTNQTSMYLCASSLSGTSGSSSDTQYFGPGTRLTVL.

V and J are TRBV28 and TRBJ2-3, with 8 positions matching TRBD2. Germline V gives CDR1 MDHEN, CDR2 SYDVKM. Trimming removed 4 bases from V and 2 bases from J; junction bases left unmatched: 11. This CDR3 has 17 amino acids. CDR3: CASSSLFSGENTDTQYF. The CDR3 bases are TGTGCCAGCAGTTCTCTGTTTAGCGGGGAAAACACAGATACGCAGTATTTT.

This clone was observed a few times. The chain recombines TRBV2 with TRBJ2-7; TRBD2 matches at 10 bases. CDR3 length: 14 residues. The germline V gene encodes CDR1 SNHLY and CDR2 FYNNEI. The junction had 5 bases not matched to a gene; V was cut back by 6 bases and J by 3 bases. In nucleotides, the CDR3 is TGTGCCAGCAGGGACCCTAGCGGGAGCTACGAGCAGTACTTC. Translation gives CASRDPSGSYEQYF.